The entry that follows covers one T cell receptor beta chain sequence. With 5 bases clipped from V and 5 bases from J, the junction kept 5 bases outside the gene matches. The CDR3 contains 14 residues. Germline V lookup: CDR1 SGHTA, CDR2 FQGTGA. These data are taken from a study of blood T cell repertoires in COVID-19. The protocol was immunoSEQ multiplex PCR, while the TCRdb copy is restricted to in-frame clones and leaves out a portion. This sample has about 200,000 clones, with approximately 85% found just once. This chain uses TRBV7-3 with TRBJ2-5; 10 bases match TRBD1. Source material: peripheral blood. This TCR came from a man aged 60-69 years with acute or convalescent COVID-19. CDR3 DNA sequence: TGTGCCAGCAGCACGACAGGGGGCCTGGAGACCCAGTACTTC. This translates into CASSTTGGLETQYF.